The 23 T cell receptor beta chains in this list originate from one sample, sequenced in a study of cytomegalovirus exposure and HLA in healthy donors. Researchers ran the PCR with 60 Vbeta and 13 Jbeta primers. Data came from immunoSEQ multiplex PCR; TCRdb stores just in-frame clones and leaves some out. The sample holds some 44,000 clones, 87% seen once. The sequencing sample was made of PBMCs. The receptor source for this set is a woman in her 40s in good health and CMV-seropositive.

The rearrangement links TRBV16 to TRBJ2-4, with TRBD1 as a possible D gene (5 bases). Germline CDR1 and CDR2: KGHSY and FQNENV. Trimming cost V 1 base and J 6 bases, with 13 bases left between them. The CDR3 extends over 15 amino acids. DNA of the CDR3: TGTGCCAGCAGCCAATTTGATACAGGACCAAACATTCAGTACTTC. Translated: CASSQFDTGPNIQYF.

The gene calls are TRBV19 and TRBJ2-5, with 8 nucleotides matching TRBD2. V gave up 4 bases and J gave up 2 bases; unmatched junction bases: 12. The CDR3 has 17 amino acids. The germline CDR1 and CDR2 sequences are LNHDA and SQIVND (reference sequence). The CDR3 nucleotides are TGTGCCAGTAGTAGATTAGCGGGACAATCAGGGCAAGAGACCCAGTACTTC. Translated, it gives CASSRLAGQSGQETQYF.

The chain joins TRBV5-1 to TRBJ1-4; D is undetermined. The germline V and J ends were trimmed by 6 bases and 4 bases, with 19 bases remaining between them. CDR3 size: 16 residues. CDR1 and CDR2 (germline): SGHRS, YFSETQ. In DNA, the CDR3 is TGCGCCAGCACCCCGCGGCCCGGGTCCAGTAATGAAAAACTGTTTTTT. This gives the protein CASTPRPGSSNEKLFF.

J is TRBJ2-1 and V is TRBV9; D possibly corresponds to TRBD2 (6 bases). The germline V gene has CDR1 SGDLS and CDR2 YYNGEE. This CDR3 is built from 18 residues. V was shortened by 0 bases and J by 4 bases, with 20 bases between the two germline ends. The CDR3 nucleotides read TGTGCCAGCAGCGTAGCTGGGGCTGGGCGGAGGGGATACAATGAGCAGTTCTTC. Translated: CASSVAGAGRRGYNEQFF.

This chain joins TRBV14 and TRBJ1-3, with 10 bases lining up with TRBD1. The J segment lost 4 bases and the V segment lost 1 base, leaving 1 base of the junction unmatched. Germline V gene sequence: CDR1 SGHDN, CDR2 FVKESK. This CDR3 is 15 amino acids long. The CDR3 reads CASSQADRGGNTIYF. CDR3 nucleotide sequence: TGTGCCAGCAGCCAAGCGGACAGGGGGGGAAACACCATATATTTT. The whole variable domain, filled in from reference TRBV14 and TRBJ1-3, reads EAGVTQFPSHSVIEKGQTVTLRCDPISGHDNLYWYRRVMGKEIKFLLHFVKESKQDESGMPNNRFLAERTGGTYSTLKVQPAELEDSGVYFCASSQADRGGNTIYFGEGSWLTVV.

The chain carries TRBV6-6 and TRBJ2-3; perhaps TRBD1 as D (6 bases). Germline V gene sequence: CDR1 MNHNY, CDR2 SVGAGI (reference sequence). V was shortened by 5 bases and J by 2 bases, with 11 bases between the two germline ends. The CDR3 contains 14 residues. The CDR3 is CASSVRDNTDTQYF. DNA for the CDR3: TGTGCCAGCAGTGTCCGGGACAACACAGATACGCAGTATTTT.

The chain employs TRBV14 and TRBJ1-1; 11 bases fit TRBD1. Germline V gene lookup returns CDR1 SGHDN and CDR2 FVKESK. The CDR3 is 14 residues long. Germline trimming cut 6 bases from V and 4 bases from J; bases unmatched to any gene: 4. This CDR3 is CASRLGTGGTEAFF. In nucleotides, the CDR3 is TGTGCCAGCAGACTGGGGACAGGGGGCACTGAAGCTTTCTTT.

This clone was seen a single time. The gene calls are TRBV19 and TRBJ1-1; TRBD1 agrees at 7 bases. The CDR3 spans 16 residues. The germline CDR1 and CDR2 sequences are LNHDA and SQIVND (reference sequence). V lost 0 bases to trimming and J lost 4 bases; unmatched junction nucleotides: 8. CDR3 amino acids: CASSIDRLQGSTEAFF. In DNA form, the CDR3 reads TGTGCCAGTAGTATAGATCGGCTACAGGGGAGCACTGAAGCTTTCTTT.

The V gene is TRBV2, the J gene TRBJ2-3; D gene ambiguous. This CDR3 has 13 amino acids. Germline V gene sequence: CDR1 SNHLY, CDR2 FYNNEI. V was pared by 5 bases and J by 4 bases, with 10 bases between. CDR3 protein: CASSSNNPDTQYF. The CDR3 nucleotides are TGTGCCAGCAGTTCCAACAACCCAGATACGCAGTATTTT.

This chain joins TRBV2 and TRBJ2-6; TRBD2 aligns across 10 bases. CDR3 length: 17 residues. The junction had 6 bases not matched to a gene; V was cut back by 7 bases and J by 0 bases. CDR1 is SNHLY and CDR2 is FYNNEI in the germline V gene. The CDR3 sequence: CASIGLAVISGANVLTF. CDR3 DNA sequence: TGTGCCAGCATTGGACTAGCGGTTATCTCTGGGGCCAACGTCCTGACTTTC.

V and J are TRBV2 and TRBJ1-5; D gene ambiguous. This CDR3 is built from 14 residues. V gave up 4 bases and J gave up 0 bases, with 7 bases separating them. In germline, CDR1 is SNHLY, CDR2 FYNNEI. CDR3 DNA: TGTGCCAGCAGTGTAGGACTTAGCAATCAGCCCCAGCATTTT. Protein: CASSVGLSNQPQHF.

CDR3 in DNA: TGTGCCAGCAGTTACGGACAGGGTTTTCGTCAGCCCCAGCATTTT. Protein product: CASSYGQGFRQPQHF. V usage is TRBV6-6 and J usage is TRBJ1-5; TRBD1 matches at 8 bases. V trimming: 2 bases; J trimming: 6 bases; junction bases outside the gene matches: 6. The CDR3 totals 15 residues. Germline assignment: CDR1 MNHNY and CDR2 SVGAGI (reference sequence).

V usage is TRBV28 and J usage is TRBJ1-5, with TRBD1 matching 10 bases. Germline lookup yields CDR1 MDHEN and CDR2 SYDVKM. J gave up 6 bases and V 6 bases, and 8 bases lay outside the gene matches. CDR3 size: 15 residues. The CDR3 loop reads CASSPRQGAVQPQHF. The DNA of the CDR3 is TGTGCCAGCAGCCCTCGACAGGGGGCAGTTCAGCCCCAGCATTTT.

V usage is TRBV9 and J usage is TRBJ2-3; TRBD1 aligns across 7 bases. V shed 2 bases, J shed 4 bases, and the junction held 10 bases outside the gene matches. This CDR3 spans 16 amino acids. Germline V CDR1 and CDR2: SGDLS, YYNGEE. In nucleotides, the CDR3 is TGTGCCAGCAGCGTGGGCCCACCAGGGACAGCAGATACGCAGTATTTT. Protein: CASSVGPPGTADTQYF.

The chain is built from TRBV19 and TRBJ1-5; the D gene is possibly TRBD1 (6 bases). Germline V gives CDR1 LNHDA, CDR2 SQIVND (reference sequence). V lost 5 bases to trimming and J lost 6 bases, with 17 bases between them. The CDR3 has 15 amino acids. The CDR3 loop reads CASSLDTGMAQPQHF. As DNA, the CDR3 is TGTGCCAGTAGTCTGGATACAGGGATGGCTCAGCCCCAGCATTTT.

This sequence joins TRBV9 and TRBJ2-2; TRBD2 matches 7 bases. V lost 0 bases and J lost 2; bases outside the gene matches: 4. The CDR3 sequence is 16 residues long. Germline lookup yields CDR1 SGDLS and CDR2 YYNGEE. CDR3 amino acids: CASSVGPSGNTGELFF. The CDR3 bases are TGTGCCAGCAGCGTAGGCCCTAGCGGAAACACCGGGGAGCTGTTTTTT.

The rearrangement links TRBV5-1 to TRBJ2-7; tentative D call: TRBD2 (5 bases). CDR1 SGHRS and CDR2 YFSETQ come from the germline V gene. With 0 bases removed from V and 0 bases from J, the gap between germline ends came to 10 bases. The CDR3 length is 15 residues. CDR3 DNA sequence: TGCGCCAGCAGCTTGGATGAGCGGAGCTCCTACGAGCAGTACTTC. Its translation is CASSLDERSSYEQYF.

In this sample, this clone turned up once. DNA for the CDR3: TGCGCCAGCAGCCAATGGTGGGGGACCCTTGGCGGGGGAGCCTACGAGCAGTACTTC. Translation gives CASSQWWGTLGGGAYEQYF. The J gene is TRBJ2-7, the V gene TRBV4-1, with 7 bases that match TRBD2. The ends lost 2 bases at V and 2 bases at J; junction bases unmatched: 18. In germline, CDR1 is MGHRA, CDR2 YSYEKL. This CDR3 has 19 amino acids.

This clone was seen a few times. The chain combines TRBV10-3 with TRBJ2-1, with 9 bases identical to TRBD1. This CDR3 region has 16 residues. Looked up from germline, CDR1 is ENHRY and CDR2 is SYGVKD. V shed 2 bases, J shed 7 bases, and the junction held 9 bases outside the gene matches. The CDR3 loop reads CAISEGLGQGLNEQFF. CDR3 bases: TGTGCCATCAGTGAGGGGTTGGGACAGGGCCTAAATGAGCAGTTCTTC.

The chain carries TRBV6-5 and TRBJ1-4, with D unresolved. From germline, CDR1 is MNHEY and CDR2 SVGAGI. V was pared by 0 bases and J by 3 bases, with 11 bases between. The CDR3 spans 16 residues. For the CDR3, the DNA is TGTGCCAGCAGTTACTCCCCTGCCGGTTCTAATGAAAAACTGTTTTTT. Its protein is CASSYSPAGSNEKLFF.

This chain uses TRBV10-3 with TRBJ2-1, with 8 bases fitting TRBD2. Per germline, CDR1 ENHRY and CDR2 SYGVKD. The V and J ends lost 0 bases and 6 bases, in that order; junction bases with no gene match: 1. CDR3 size: 14 residues. Written as DNA, the CDR3 is TGTGCCATCAGTGAGTCAACTAGCGGCAATGAGCAGTTCTTC. It translates to CAISESTSGNEQFF.

About this clone: One end of the junction fails to match germline, which may point to a read error. CDR3 in amino acids: CSSSFPGGGSGNTIYF. CDR3 nucleotides: TGTTCCAGCAGCTTCCCCGGGGGGGGCTCTGGAAACACCATATATTTT. The V call is TRBV7-9, the J call TRBJ1-3; D might be TRBD1 (5 bases). Looked up from germline, CDR1 is SEHNR and CDR2 is FQNEAQ (reference sequence). CDR3 size: 16 residues.

The chain links TRBV7-9 to TRBJ1-1; D ambiguous. The CDR3 loop spans 14 amino acids. V lost 6 bases and J lost 0, with 11 bases in between. Germline CDR1 is SEHNR and CDR2 is FQNEAQ (reference sequence). The CDR3 bases are TGTGCCAGCAGGGTAACACAGCTGAACACTGAAGCTTTCTTT. It encodes CASRVTQLNTEAFF.